This paragraph reports one T cell receptor beta chain. Its antigen is not yet known. Base-call qualities are not available, and no considerably larger clone is one nucleotide away. The CDR3 contains 16 residues, cysteine and phenylalanine counted. Only the CDR3 part of the read is kept: 48 bases, read in frame from the first base. A second Seattle source provided samples from volunteer blood donors who had recovered from COVID-19. Each collaborating institution followed its own protocols to collect whole blood in K2EDTA tubes. Collaborator samples were shipped for TCRbeta analysis as frozen whole blood, isolated PBMCs, or DNA extracted from either sample type. This entry belongs to a study of blood T cell repertoires in COVID-19 (dated by TCRdb to about 2020). For the study in its entirety: Collaborator samples came from the United States, Italy and Spain and covered acute and convalescent phases of COVID-19. The prospective study material was composed of cDNA or gDNA derived from T cells, B-cell-depleted T cells, or PBMCs. Deeply sampled blood TCRbeta repertoires from subjects exposed to, actively infected with, or recovered from COVID-19 were included in the dataset. The repertoires were made available in a free public database intended to serve as a resource for research on the immune response to SARS-CoV-2. Samples came from the ongoing ImmuneRACE study (first 160 participants) plus 1,254 subjects from 6 global collaborators. The sample metadata nearly always contained a de-identified subject ID, COVID-19 status, age in years and sex. HLA class I and class II types, where available, came from metadata supplied by the sample provider rather than from assay-based typing.

The immunoSEQ Assay, a bias-controlled multiplex PCR, was used to amplify TCRbeta CDR3 regions from genomic DNA. The authors' pipeline ran thus. Within the assay, amplification of reference gene primers was used to estimate how many nucleated cells each sample contained. To quantify the absolute abundance of each unique TCRbeta CDR3 rearrangement, sequence reads were collapsed and filtered. Productive Simpson clonality was computed per sample as the square root of Simpson's diversity index over productive rearrangements. In its TCRdb copy, this immuneACCESS table keeps in-frame sequences only and misses some clones. Where compared with another copy, unresolved V genes explain less than half of these, and the others have no known cause. Clone size and the V and J calls come from that table; the DNA yielded D and trimming. The sample data list 150,000 to 200,000 clones, and 70% to 90% of these were observed just once. 1.9% of the sample belongs to the ten largest clones.

What the study reported, not specific to this receptor: The amount of clinical and demographic metadata varied by source and participant and was provided uncurated.

This chain joins TRBV21-1 to TRBJ1-3; the table assigns TRBD1, which was not confirmed against the DNA. TRBV21-1 is shown as a pseudogene. The origin of this receptor is a man younger than 30 who had recovered from COVID-19. Material for sequencing was peripheral blood. The sequenced DNA: TGTGCCAGCAGGTGGGACAGTCATAGATCTGGAAACACCATATATTTT. Translation gives CASRWDSHRSGNTIYF.